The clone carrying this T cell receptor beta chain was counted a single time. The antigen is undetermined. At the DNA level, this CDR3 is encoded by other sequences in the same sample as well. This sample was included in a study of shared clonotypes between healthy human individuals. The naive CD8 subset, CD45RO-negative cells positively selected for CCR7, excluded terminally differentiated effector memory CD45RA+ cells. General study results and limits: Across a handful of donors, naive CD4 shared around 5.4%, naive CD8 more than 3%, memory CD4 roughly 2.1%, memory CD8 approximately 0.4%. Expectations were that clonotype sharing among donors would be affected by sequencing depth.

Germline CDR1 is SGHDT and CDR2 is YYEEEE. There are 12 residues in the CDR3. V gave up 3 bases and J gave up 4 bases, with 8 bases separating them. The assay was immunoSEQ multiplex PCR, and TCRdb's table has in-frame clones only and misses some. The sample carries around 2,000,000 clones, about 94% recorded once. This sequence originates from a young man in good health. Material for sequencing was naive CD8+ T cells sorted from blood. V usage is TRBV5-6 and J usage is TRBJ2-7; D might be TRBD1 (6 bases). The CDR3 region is CASSSQGYEQYF. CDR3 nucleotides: TGTGCCAGCAGCTCACAGGGATACGAGCAGTACTTC.